This T cell receptor (beta chain) appears in the sequencing data of a study of blood T cell repertoires in COVID-19. Study-level background: The United States, Italy and Spain supplied acute and convalescent COVID-19 samples. In each case, the material was cDNA or gDNA derived from T cells, B-cell-depleted T cells, or PBMCs.

Per the authors' pipeline: Amplification of reference gene primers provided the estimated nucleated cell counts. Some clones are missing from TCRdb's copy, which holds only in-frame ones; the method was immunoSEQ multiplex PCR. V and J calls and clone size follow that table, whereas D and trimming were derived from the DNA. Counted here are about 170,000 clones, 80% to 90% occurring once; the ten biggest clones make up over 3.5%. Germline lookup yields CDR1 LNHNV and CDR2 YYDKDF (reference sequence). This CDR3 region has 19 residues. V gave up 5 bases and J gave up 6 bases; unmatched junction bases: 14. This clone was seen a single time.

Sample: peripheral blood. The clonotype was recovered from a man younger than 30 with active or convalescent COVID-19. The rearrangement joins TRBV15 to TRBJ2-2, with 14 positions matching TRBD2. This CDR3 is CATSAKRLAGGLVPGELFF. CDR3 DNA sequence: TGTGCCACCAGCGCCAAGAGACTAGCGGGGGGGCTGGTCCCCGGGGAGCTGTTTTTT.